This T cell receptor beta chain was identified in a study of response to subunit inactivated influenza vaccine. Trimming at V came to 1 base and at J to 4 bases, leaving 9 bases not matched to a gene. This CDR3 region has 16 residues. CDR1 SGHTA and CDR2 FQGNSA come from the germline V gene. Via MiXCR, TCRdb re-called the RT-PCR reads, giving one row per CDR3 protein. Here the sample spans 800,000 to 1,000,000 distinct CDR3 sequences, over 20% being singletons. A word on this clonotype: Its target is not known.

The study, taken as a whole, reports: That few new T cells are recruited by each seasonal influenza vaccination was the authors' suggestion.

The clonotype originates from a man over 45 who received an inactivated influenza vaccine. The material was PBMCs from blood, obtained 5 days after vaccination. V gene TRBV7-2 combines with J gene TRBJ2-7; 8 bases are a match to TRBD2. The CDR3 spells CASSLDSGLGVYEQYF. CDR3 nucleotides: TGTGCCAGCAGCTTAGACTCGGGACTAGGAGTTTACGAGCAGTACTTC.